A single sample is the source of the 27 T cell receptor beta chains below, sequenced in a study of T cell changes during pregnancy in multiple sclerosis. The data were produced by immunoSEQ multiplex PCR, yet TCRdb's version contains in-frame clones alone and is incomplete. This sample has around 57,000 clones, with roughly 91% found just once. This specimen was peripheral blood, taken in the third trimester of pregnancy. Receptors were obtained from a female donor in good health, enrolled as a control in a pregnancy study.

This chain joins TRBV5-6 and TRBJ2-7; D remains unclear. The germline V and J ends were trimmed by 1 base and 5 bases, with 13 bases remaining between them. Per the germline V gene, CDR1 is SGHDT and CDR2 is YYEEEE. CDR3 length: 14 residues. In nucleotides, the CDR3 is TGTGCCAGCAGCTTGCCCATCCGCGCCCACGAGCAGTACTTC. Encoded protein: CASSLPIRAHEQYF. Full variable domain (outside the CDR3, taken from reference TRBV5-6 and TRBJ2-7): DAGVTQSPTHLIKTRGQQVTLRCSPKSGHDTVSWYQQALGQGPQFIFQYYEEEERQRGNFPDRFSGHQFPNYSSELNVNALLLGDSALYLCASSLPIRAHEQYFGPGTRLTVT.

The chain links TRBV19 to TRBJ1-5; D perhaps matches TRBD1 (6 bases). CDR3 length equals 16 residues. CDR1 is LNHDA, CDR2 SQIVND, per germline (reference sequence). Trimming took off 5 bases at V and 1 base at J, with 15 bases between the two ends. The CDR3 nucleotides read TGTGCCAGTAGTTTGACAGGCCCCCGAAGCAATCAGCCCCAGCATTTT. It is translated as CASSLTGPRSNQPQHF.

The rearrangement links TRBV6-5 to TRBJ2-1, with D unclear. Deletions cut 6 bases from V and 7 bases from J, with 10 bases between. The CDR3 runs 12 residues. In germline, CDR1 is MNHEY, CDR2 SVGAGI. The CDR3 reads CASSYDSNEQFF. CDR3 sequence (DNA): TGTGCCAGCAGCTATGACTCGAATGAGCAGTTCTTC.

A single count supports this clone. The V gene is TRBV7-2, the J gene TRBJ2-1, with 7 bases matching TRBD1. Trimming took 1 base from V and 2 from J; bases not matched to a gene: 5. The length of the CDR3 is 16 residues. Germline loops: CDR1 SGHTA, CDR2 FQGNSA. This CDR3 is CASSLVSGTAYNEQFF. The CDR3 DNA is TGTGCCAGCAGCTTAGTTTCCGGGACAGCCTACAATGAGCAGTTCTTC.

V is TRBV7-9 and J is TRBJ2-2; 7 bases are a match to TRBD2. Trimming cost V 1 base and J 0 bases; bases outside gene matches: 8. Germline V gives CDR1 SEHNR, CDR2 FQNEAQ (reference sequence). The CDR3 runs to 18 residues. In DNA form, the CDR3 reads TGTGCCAGCAGCTTAGTGGGGCTTGGGGGGGCGAACACCGGGGAGCTGTTTTTT. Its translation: CASSLVGLGGANTGELFF.

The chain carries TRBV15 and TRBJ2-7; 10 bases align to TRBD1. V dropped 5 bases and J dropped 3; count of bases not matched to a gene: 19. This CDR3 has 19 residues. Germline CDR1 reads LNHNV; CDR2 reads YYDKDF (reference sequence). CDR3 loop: CATSAEGPFGTGASYEQYF. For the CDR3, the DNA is TGTGCCACCAGCGCGGAGGGGCCATTCGGGACAGGGGCCAGCTACGAGCAGTACTTC.

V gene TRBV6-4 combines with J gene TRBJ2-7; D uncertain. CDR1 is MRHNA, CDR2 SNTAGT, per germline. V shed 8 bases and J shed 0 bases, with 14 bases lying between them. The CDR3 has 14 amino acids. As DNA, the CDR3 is TGTGCCAGCCGAAACCTCGGTAACTCCTACGAGCAGTACTTC. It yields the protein CASRNLGNSYEQYF.

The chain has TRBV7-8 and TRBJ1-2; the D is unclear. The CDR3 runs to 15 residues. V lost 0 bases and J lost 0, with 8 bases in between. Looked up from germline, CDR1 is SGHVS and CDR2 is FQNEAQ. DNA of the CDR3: TGTGCCAGCAGCTTAGCGATCGGGGCTAACTATGGCTACACCTTC. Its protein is CASSLAIGANYGYTF.

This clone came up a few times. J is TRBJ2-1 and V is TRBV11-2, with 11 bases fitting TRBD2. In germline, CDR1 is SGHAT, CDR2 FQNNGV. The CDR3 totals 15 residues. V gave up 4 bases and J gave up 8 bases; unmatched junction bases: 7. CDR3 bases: TGTGCCAGCAGCTCCCTAGCGGGGGGCCTCGATGAGCAGTTCTTC. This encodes CASSSLAGGLDEQFF.

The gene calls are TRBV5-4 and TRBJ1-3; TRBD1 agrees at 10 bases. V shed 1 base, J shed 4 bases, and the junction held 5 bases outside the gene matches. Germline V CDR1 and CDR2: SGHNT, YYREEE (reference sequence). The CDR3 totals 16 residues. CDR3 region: CASSLPGTGAGNTIYF. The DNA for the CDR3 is TGTGCCAGCAGCTTGCCCGGGACAGGGGCAGGAAACACCATATATTTT.

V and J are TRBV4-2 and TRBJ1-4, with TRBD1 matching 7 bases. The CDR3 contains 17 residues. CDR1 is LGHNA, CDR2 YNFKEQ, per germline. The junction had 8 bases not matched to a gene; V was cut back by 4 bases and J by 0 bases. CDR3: CASSPRTGPSTNEKLFF. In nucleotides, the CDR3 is TGTGCCAGCAGCCCTCGGACAGGCCCTTCAACTAATGAAAAACTGTTTTTT.

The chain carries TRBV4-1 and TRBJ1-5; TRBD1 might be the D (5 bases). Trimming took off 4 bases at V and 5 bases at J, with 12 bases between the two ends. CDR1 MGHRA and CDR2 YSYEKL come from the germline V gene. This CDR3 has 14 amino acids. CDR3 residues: CASSPVQGDQPQHF. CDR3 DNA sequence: TGCGCCAGCAGCCCGGTCCAGGGTGATCAGCCCCAGCATTTT.

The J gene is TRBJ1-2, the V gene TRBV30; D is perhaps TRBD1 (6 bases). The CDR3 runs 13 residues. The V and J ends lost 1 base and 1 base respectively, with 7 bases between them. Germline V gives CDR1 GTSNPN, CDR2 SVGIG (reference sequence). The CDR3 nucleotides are TGTGCCTGGAGTGAGGGGGTTAACTATGGCTACACCTTC. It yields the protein CAWSEGVNYGYTF.

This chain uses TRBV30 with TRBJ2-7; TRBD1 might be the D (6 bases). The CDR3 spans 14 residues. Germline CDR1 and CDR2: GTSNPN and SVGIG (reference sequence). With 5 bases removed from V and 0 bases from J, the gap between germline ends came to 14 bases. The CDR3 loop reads CAWDRQVHSYEQYF. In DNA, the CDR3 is TGTGCCTGGGATAGACAGGTCCACTCCTACGAGCAGTACTTC. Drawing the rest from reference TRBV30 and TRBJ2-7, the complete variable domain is SQTIHQWPATLVQPVGSPLSLECTVEGTSNPNLYWYRQAAGRGLQLLFYSVGIGQISSEVPQNLSASRPQDRQFILSSKKLLLSDSGFYLCAWDRQVHSYEQYFGPGTRLTVT.

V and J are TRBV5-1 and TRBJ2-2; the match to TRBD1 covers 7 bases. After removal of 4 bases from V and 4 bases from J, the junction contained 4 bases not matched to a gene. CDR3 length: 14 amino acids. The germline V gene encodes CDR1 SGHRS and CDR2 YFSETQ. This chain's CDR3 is CASSQGDLTGELFF. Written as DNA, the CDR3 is TGCGCCAGCAGCCAGGGGGACCTCACCGGGGAGCTGTTTTTT.

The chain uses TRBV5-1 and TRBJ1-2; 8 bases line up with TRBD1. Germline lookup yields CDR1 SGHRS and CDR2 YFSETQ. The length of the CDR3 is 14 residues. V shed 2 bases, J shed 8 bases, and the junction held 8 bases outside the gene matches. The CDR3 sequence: CASSFGDRQGGYTF. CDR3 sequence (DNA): TGCGCCAGCAGCTTTGGGGACAGGCAAGGAGGCTACACCTTC.

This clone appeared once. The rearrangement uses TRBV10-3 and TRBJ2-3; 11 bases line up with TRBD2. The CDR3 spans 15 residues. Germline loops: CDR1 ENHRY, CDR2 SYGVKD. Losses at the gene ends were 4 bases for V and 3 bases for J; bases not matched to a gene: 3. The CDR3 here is CAISGPSGRTDTQYF. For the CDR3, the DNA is TGTGCCATCAGTGGGCCTAGCGGGAGGACAGATACGCAGTATTTT.

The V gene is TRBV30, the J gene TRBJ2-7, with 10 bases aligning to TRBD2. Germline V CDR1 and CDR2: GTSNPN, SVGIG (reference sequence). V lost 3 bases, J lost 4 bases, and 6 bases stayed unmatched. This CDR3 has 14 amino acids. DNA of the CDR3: TGTGCCTGGAGCTACGGACTAGCGGAATACGAGCAGTACTTC. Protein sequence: CAWSYGLAEYEQYF.

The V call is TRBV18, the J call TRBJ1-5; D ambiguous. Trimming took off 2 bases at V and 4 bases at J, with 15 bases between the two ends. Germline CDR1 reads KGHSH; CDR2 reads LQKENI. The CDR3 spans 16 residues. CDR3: CASSPNGQAYNQPQHF. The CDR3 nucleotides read TGTGCCAGCTCACCAAATGGGCAGGCTTATAATCAGCCCCAGCATTTT.

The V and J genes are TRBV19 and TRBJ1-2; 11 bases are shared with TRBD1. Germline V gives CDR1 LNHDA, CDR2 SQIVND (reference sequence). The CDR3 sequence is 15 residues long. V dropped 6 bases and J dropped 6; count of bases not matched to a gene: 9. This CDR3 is CASSRGQGVHNGYTF. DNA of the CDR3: TGTGCCAGTAGCAGGGGACAGGGGGTCCACAATGGCTACACCTTC.

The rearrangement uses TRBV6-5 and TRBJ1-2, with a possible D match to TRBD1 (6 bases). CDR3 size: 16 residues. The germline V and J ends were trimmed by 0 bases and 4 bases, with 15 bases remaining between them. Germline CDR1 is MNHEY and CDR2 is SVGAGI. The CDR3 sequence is CASSYSRGITLYGYTF. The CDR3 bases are TGTGCCAGCAGTTACTCGAGGGGGATTACACTCTATGGCTACACCTTC.

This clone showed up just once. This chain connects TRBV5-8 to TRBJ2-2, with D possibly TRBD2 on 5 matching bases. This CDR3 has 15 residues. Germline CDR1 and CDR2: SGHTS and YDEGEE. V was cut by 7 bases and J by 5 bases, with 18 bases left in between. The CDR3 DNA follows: TGTGCCAGCCCTTGGACTTCCAGAGGAACCGGGGAGCTGTTTTTT. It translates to CASPWTSRGTGELFF.

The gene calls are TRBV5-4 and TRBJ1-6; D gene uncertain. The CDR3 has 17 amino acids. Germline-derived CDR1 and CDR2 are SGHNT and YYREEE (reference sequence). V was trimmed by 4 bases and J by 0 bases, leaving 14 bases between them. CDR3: CASSPGIAGSYNSPLHF. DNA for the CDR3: TGTGCCAGCAGCCCCGGGATTGCAGGCTCCTATAATTCACCCCTCCACTTT.

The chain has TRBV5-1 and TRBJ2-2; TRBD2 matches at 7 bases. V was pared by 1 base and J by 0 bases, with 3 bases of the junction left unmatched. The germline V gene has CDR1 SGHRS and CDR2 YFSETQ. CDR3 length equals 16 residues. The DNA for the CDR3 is TGCGCCAGCAGCTTGACAACTAGCGCGAACACCGGGGAGCTGTTTTTT. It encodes CASSLTTSANTGELFF.

CDR3: CASSQDLEGRGGQPQHF. CDR3 coding DNA: TGCGCCAGCAGCCAAGATTTGGAGGGGAGGGGAGGTCAGCCCCAGCATTTT. This chain uses TRBV4-1 with TRBJ1-5, with D possibly TRBD1 on 5 matching bases. V gave up 0 bases and J gave up 6 bases, with 18 bases separating them. The germline CDR1 and CDR2 sequences are MGHRA and YSYEKL. The CDR3 extends over 17 amino acids.

The CDR3 DNA sequence: TGTGCCAGCTCAAGCCCTGACCGTAGCCATGATATGAACACTGAAGCTTTCTTT. Translated: CASSSPDRSHDMNTEAFF. The chain recombines TRBV18 with TRBJ1-1, with unresolved D. The CDR3 totals 18 residues. V was trimmed by 5 bases and J by 0 bases, leaving 22 bases between them. Looked up from germline, CDR1 is KGHSH and CDR2 is LQKENI.

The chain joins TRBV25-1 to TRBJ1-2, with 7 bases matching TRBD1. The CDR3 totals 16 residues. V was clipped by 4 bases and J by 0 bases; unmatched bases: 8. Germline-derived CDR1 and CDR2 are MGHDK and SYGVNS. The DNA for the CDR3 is TGTGCCAGCAGTGGCCCTGGACAGGCCACTAACTATGGCTACACCTTC. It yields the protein CASSGPGQATNYGYTF.